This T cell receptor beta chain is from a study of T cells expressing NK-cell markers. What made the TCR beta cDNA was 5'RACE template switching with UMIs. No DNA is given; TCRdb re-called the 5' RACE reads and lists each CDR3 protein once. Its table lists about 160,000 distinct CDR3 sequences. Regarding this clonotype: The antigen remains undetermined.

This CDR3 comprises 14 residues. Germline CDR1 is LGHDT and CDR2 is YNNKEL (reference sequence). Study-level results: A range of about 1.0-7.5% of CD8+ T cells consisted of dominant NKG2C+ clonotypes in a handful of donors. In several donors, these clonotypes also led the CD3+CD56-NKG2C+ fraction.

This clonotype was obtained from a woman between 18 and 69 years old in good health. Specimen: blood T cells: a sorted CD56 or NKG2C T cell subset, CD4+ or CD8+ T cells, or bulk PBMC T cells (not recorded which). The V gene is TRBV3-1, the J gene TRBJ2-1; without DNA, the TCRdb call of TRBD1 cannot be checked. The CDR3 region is CASSQGPSYNEQFF.